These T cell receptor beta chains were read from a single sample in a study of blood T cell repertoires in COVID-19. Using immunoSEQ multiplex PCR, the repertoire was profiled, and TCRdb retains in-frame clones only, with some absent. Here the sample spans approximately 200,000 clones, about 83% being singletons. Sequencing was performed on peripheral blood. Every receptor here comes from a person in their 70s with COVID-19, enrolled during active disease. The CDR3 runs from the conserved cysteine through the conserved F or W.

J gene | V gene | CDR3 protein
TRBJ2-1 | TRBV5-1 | CASSLQNPGPNEQFF
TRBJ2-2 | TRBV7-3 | CASSLTSGATGELFF
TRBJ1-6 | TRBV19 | CASSTRQGASSYNSPLHF
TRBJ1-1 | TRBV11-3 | CASSYLRRVLGTEAFF
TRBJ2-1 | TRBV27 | CASSSPASGGFSYNEQFF
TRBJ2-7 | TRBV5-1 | CASSLTGTGEQYF
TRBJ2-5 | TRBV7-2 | CASSSQRSAGGQETQYF
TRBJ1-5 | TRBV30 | CAWSAGEGQPQHF
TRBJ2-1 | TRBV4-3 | CASSQSIRGGRNEQFF
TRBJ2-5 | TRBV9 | CASSVDTGLRETQYF
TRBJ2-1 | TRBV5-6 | CASSLRAGAYNEQFF
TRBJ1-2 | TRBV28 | CASITPARRNYGYTF
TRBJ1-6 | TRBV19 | CATRRTSWDSPLHF
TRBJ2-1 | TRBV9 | CASSAPGLAGGRQFF
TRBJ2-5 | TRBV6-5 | CASSRDIQETQYF
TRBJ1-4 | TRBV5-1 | CASSLGQSNEKLFF
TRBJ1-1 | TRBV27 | CASSLSIGNTEAFF
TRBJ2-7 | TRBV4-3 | CASSQDVGQADYEQYF
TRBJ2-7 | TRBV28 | CASSRPGGPYEQYF
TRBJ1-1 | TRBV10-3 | CATAPSGGAFTEAFF
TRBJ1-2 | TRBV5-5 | CASSLYRLSSGHGYTF
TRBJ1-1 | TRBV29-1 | CSVAGDRNTEAFF
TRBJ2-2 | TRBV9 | CASSQTQIAGTGELFF
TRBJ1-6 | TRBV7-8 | CASRDRGPSPLHF
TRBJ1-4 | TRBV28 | CASSFPGQGDEKLFF
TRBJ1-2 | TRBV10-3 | CAISESGGNYGYTF
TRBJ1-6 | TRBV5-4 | CASSPRLGANSPLHF
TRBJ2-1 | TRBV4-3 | CASSQPLAWSSYNEQFF
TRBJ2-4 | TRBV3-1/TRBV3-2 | CASSPHAGRAKNIQYF
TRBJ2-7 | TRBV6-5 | CASRWGQSSYEQYF
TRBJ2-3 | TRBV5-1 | CASSLGGGGTDTQYF
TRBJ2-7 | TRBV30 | CAWGQGFGDEQYF
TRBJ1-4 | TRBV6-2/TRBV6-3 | CASSYAEGGGSGEKLFF
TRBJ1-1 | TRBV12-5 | CASGLVLGRYTEAFF
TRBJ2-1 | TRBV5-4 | CASSLAPREYNEQFF
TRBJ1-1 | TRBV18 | CASSPRRQGGDVNTEAFF